The 12 T cell receptor beta chains below were found in one sample sequenced in a study of spatial heterogeneity in lung cancer. Sample time point: sample taken at primary tumor resection. The input material, whole RNA from tumor, nontumor lung or frozen PBMC, was sequenced unsorted. From the 5' RACE reads, TCRdb called clonotypes with MiXCR, one entry per CDR3 protein. The sample shows about 4,900 distinct CDR3 sequences, 16% of them seen only once. Sequenced material: PBMCs, taken at surgery. These receptor sequences come from a male donor with early-stage non-small cell lung cancer.

In its sample, this clonotype ranks as medium-sized. CDR3 sequence reads: CASRGATSTDTQYF. DNA of the CDR3: TGTGCCAGCAGGGGGGCCACTAGCACAGATACGCAGTATTTT. The chain recombines TRBV7-3 with TRBJ2-3; D is possibly TRBD1 (6 bases). Between the trimmed V and J ends, which lost 6 bases and 0 bases, there was a span of 10 bases. The CDR3 has 14 amino acids. Germline V gene sequence: CDR1 SGHTA, CDR2 FQGTGA.

This clonotype is labeled medium-sized. The genes are TRBV10-1 and TRBJ2-1, with 9 positions matching TRBD1. The CDR3 is 14 amino acids. Germline assignment: CDR1 WNHNN and CDR2 SYGVQD (reference sequence). J gave up 10 bases and V 3 bases, and 7 bases lay outside the gene matches. The CDR3, as DNA: TGCGCCAGCAGTGAATCACAGGGGGCTTTGGAGCAGTTCTTC. Translated, it gives CASSESQGALEQFF.

Judged by abundance, this clonotype is medium-sized. The CDR3 protein is CASSAGSGMGGYTF. DNA of the CDR3: TGTGCCAGCAGTGCTGGGTCCGGGATGGGTGGCTACACCTTC. The rearrangement links TRBV2 to TRBJ1-2, with D unclear. Germline V lookup: CDR1 SNHLY, CDR2 FYNNEI. Trimming took 4 bases from V and 7 from J, leaving 16 bases between them. CDR3 size: 14 residues.

This clonotype has more than one count but fewer than ten. This chain joins TRBV6-2 or TRBV6-3 and TRBJ2-1; D is perhaps TRBD2 (5 bases). V lost 0 bases and J 1 base, leaving 10 bases between the germline ends. The germline gives CDR1 MNHEY, CDR2 SVGEGT. The CDR3 loop spans 16 amino acids. This CDR3 is CASSYSSVTSYNEQFF. The DNA for the CDR3 is TGTGCCAGCAGTTACTCTAGCGTTACATCCTACAATGAGCAGTTCTTC.

The rearrangement joins TRBV30 to TRBJ1-1; possibly TRBD1 for D (5 bases). The germline V gene encodes CDR1 GTSNPN and CDR2 SVGIG (reference sequence). The CDR3 length is 12 residues. The V and J ends lost 4 bases and 3 bases respectively, with 9 bases between them. The CDR3 coding sequence is TGTGCCTGGACCTCGGGGCACACTGAAGCTTTCTTT. As protein: CAWTSGHTEAFF. Full variable domain (missing parts from reference TRBV30 and TRBJ1-1): SQTIHQWPATLVQPVGSPLSLECTVEGTSNPNLYWYRQAAGRGLQLLFYSVGIGQISSEVPQNLSASRPQDRQFILSSKKLLLSDSGFYLCAWTSGHTEAFFGQGTRLTVV.

This clonotype is labeled as medium-sized. The chain recombines TRBV11-2 with TRBJ2-7; TRBD1 might be the D (5 bases). Germline V gene lookup returns CDR1 SGHAT and CDR2 FQNNGV. V lost 0 bases and J 3 bases, leaving 12 bases between the germline ends. The length of the CDR3 is 15 residues. As DNA, the CDR3 is TGTGCCAGCAGCTTAGAGGCTCAGGGAAGCTACGAGCAGTACTTC. Its protein is CASSLEAQGSYEQYF.

The chain links TRBV6-5 to TRBJ2-7; 7 positions agree with TRBD2. With V trimmed by 6 bases and J by 4 bases, 6 bases remained unmatched. The germline gives CDR1 MNHEY, CDR2 SVGAGI. CDR3 length: 13 amino acids. In DNA form, the CDR3 reads TGTGCCAGCAGCTTGGGGGGGTGTTACGAGCAGTACTTC. This encodes CASSLGGCYEQYF.

Sample share makes this clonotype medium-sized. The chain has TRBV29-1 and TRBJ2-2; D remains unclear. Per germline, CDR1 SQVTM and CDR2 ANQGSEA. This CDR3 is built from 14 residues. V was cut by 4 bases and J by 4 bases, with 13 bases left in between. CDR3 bases: TGCAGCGTTGTTACCCCGACGGGCACCGGGGAGCTGTTTTTT. It codes for CSVVTPTGTGELFF.

This clonotype rates as medium-sized. This chain uses TRBV2 with TRBJ2-7; 9 bases are shared with TRBD1. The V segment lost 8 bases and the J segment 1 base; nucleotides outside the gene matches: 9. There are 15 residues in the CDR3. CDR1 and CDR2 (germline): SNHLY, FYNNEI. CDR3 protein: CASCFGTGLSYEQYF. Here the CDR3 DNA reads TGTGCCAGCTGCTTTGGGACAGGGTTGTCCTACGAGCAGTACTTC.

This clonotype qualifies as medium-sized (0.01 to 0.1%). The rearrangement uses TRBV12-3 or TRBV12-4 and TRBJ2-1; D is possibly TRBD1 (5 bases). There are 14 residues in the CDR3. Trimming shortened V by 3 bases and J by 3 bases, and 9 bases separated the two germline ends. The CDR3 protein is CASSFEDNYNEQFF. CDR3 sequence (DNA): TGTGCCAGCAGTTTTGAGGACAACTACAATGAGCAGTTCTTC.

CDR3 loop: CASSSEGESTEAFF. The DNA for the CDR3 is TGTGCCAGCAGTTCTGAGGGTGAGAGCACTGAAGCTTTCTTT. The chain employs TRBV12-3 or TRBV12-4 and TRBJ1-1; D ambiguous. This CDR3 contains 14 residues. V lost 4 bases to trimming and J lost 4 bases, with 13 bases between them.

By proportion, this clonotype is medium-sized. This rearrangement joins TRBV4-2 to TRBJ2-3; D is perhaps TRBD1 or TRBD2 (5 bases each). This CDR3 has 15 amino acids. V was clipped by 3 bases and J by 6 bases, with 16 bases between them. CDR1 is LGHNA and CDR2 is YNFKEQ in the germline V gene. CDR3 DNA sequence: TGTGCCAGCAGCCATGCCGGGGTTGGGGCGGATACGCAGTATTTT. It specifies CASSHAGVGADTQYF.